This paragraph covers one T cell receptor (beta chain) sequence. The antigen it binds to is not known. The sample holds no much larger clone one base away, and base qualities are not on file. CD8 naive samples were CD45RO-negative cells positively selected for CCR7, giving a CD45RA+CCR7+ population that excluded TemRA cells. The donors were healthy, HIV-negative adults with no recently reported acute infections or vaccinations. All donors were Caucasian adults living in Nashville, Tennessee, USA. Blood was obtained by leukapheresis, after which PBMCs were separated by Ficoll-Histopaque density gradient centrifugation and cryopreserved in liquid nitrogen vapor phase. Purity and quantity of every magnetically sorted T cell population were checked by analytical flow cytometry. Each sorted fraction had its genomic DNA isolated and then quantified by UV absorbance on a Nanodrop 2000c. The data were taken from a study of shared clonotypes between healthy human individuals (dated by TCRdb to 2018 to 2021). About the full investigation: A couple of women and a few men aged 18 to 49 years were included in the cohort. Per donor, three plates each were used for CD4 naive and CD4 memory, two for CD8 naive, and one for CD8 memory. The study deeply sequenced blood TCR repertoires of five healthy adults to estimate repertoire size and the extent of clonotype sharing between individuals. To increase sequencing depth and limit assay-specific biases, different laboratories used diverse techniques to prepare libraries and sequence TCR repertoires. Between about 0.9 and 10 billion PBMCs per donor were obtained by leukapheresis.

Using the deep immunoSEQ assay, multiplex PCR amplified TCR CDR3 regions from genomic DNA. Extracted genomic DNA from each cell subset was spread evenly across all wells of several immunoSEQ 96-well plates, with each plate serving as a replicate. For sorted subsets, 150 to 250 ng of genomic DNA, equivalent to roughly 33,000 T cell genomes, went into each replicate PCR. Purified libraries were quantified with a Qubit 3.0 fluorometer, sized on a Bioanalyzer 2100, and re-quantified with the KAPA Library Quantification kit. Each immunoSEQ 96-well plate was sequenced on its own single-read 150-cycle Illumina NextSeq 550 flow cell. On the authors' methods: Because the immunoSEQ output included only junctional sequences and no quality scores, the filtering could not be the same as the filtering used for full-length reads. Sequences were annotated with PyIR, a Python wrapper for IgBLAST v1.9, and V/J genes and CDR3 were assigned using IMGT germline references. Reads were filtered out if the reads had weak V/J assignments (E-value above 1e-6), no CDR3, stop codons, out-of-frame junctions, or ambiguous translated residues. V3J clonotypes were defined as sequences sharing an identical inferred V gene, J gene, and CDR3 amino acid sequence. Percentage overlap between repertoires was calculated by dividing the number of shared unique clonotypes by the size of the smaller repertoire. RTK rarefaction, the Chao1 estimator, and Recon v2.1 estimates of unobserved clonotypes were used to assess repertoire richness. OLGA was used to compute generation probabilities for all TCRbeta clonotypes that the gDNA method yielded from four donors. In TCRdb, the immuneACCESS table is reduced to in-frame sequences with V and J assigned. These tables do not hold every clone; where another copy was compared, an unresolved V gene accounts for under half, and the others remain unexplained. V, J and clone size were drawn from that table, and D and trimming were deduced from the DNA. The sample records about 2 million clones, roughly 95% of which are singletons. Clones ranked in the top ten supply 1% to 1.5% of the sample.

CDR3 length: 14 amino acids, cysteine to phenylalanine. The kept DNA is CDR3 alone, 42 bases in frame from the first base. Taken from the germline V gene, the CDR1 and CDR2 loops are MGHRA and YSYEKL. Deletion took 4 bases off V and 3 bases off J, with a span of 12 bases between the germline ends. Broad study findings and their caveats: When several donors were compared, the shared fraction of clonotypes was about 5.5% for naive CD4, around 4% for naive CD8, 2% to 2.5% for memory CD4, and around 0.4% for memory CD8. Sampling was limited to blood, and TCR repertoires in tissue likely differ from TCR repertoires in blood. Rarefaction of sorted-subset datasets indicated incomplete sequencing despite the large sequencing depth. The genetic and exposure-history diversity represented was limited by the small number of donors. Compared with non-shared clonotypes, clonotypes shared by all four sorted-subset donors had higher generation probabilities. Based on pairwise subsampling, the degree of clonotype sharing among donors was expected to be affected by sequencing depth. Naive subsets generally had larger estimated clonotype richness than memory subsets.

The sequenced sample was naive CD8+ T cells sorted from blood. The intended sense of this specimen's cell subset or site label: CD45RA+CCR7+. This TCR derives from a man between 18 and 29 years old in good health. Here the chain combines TRBV4-1 and TRBJ1-2; perhaps TRBD1 is the D gene, with 5 bases matching. The DNA is as follows: TGCGCCAGCAGCCCGGGGAGGGGATACTATGGCTACACCTTC. The encoded protein is CASSPGRGYYGYTF.